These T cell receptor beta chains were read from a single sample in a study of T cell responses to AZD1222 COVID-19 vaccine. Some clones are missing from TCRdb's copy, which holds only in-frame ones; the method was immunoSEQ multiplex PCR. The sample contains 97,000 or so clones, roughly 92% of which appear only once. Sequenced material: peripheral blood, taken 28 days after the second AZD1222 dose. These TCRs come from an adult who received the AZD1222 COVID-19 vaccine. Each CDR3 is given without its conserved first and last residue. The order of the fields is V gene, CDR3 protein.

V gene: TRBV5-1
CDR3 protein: ASSLIQAGYEQY

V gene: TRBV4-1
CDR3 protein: ASSRSAGAAVNYGYT

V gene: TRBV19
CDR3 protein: ASRRQSNQPQH

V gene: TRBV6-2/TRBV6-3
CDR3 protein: ASSNPGDSPLH

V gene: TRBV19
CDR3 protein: PSRCSTDTQY

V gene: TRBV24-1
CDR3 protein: ATSRGNQPQH

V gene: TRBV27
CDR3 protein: ASAGPLIANSPLH

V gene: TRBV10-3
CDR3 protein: AIRESPGTGFHYEQY

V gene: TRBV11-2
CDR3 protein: ASSLGGAGGYT

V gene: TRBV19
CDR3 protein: ASQLAGGLDTQY

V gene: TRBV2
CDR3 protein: ASMSREQY

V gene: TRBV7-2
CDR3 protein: ASSLQGRRNTEAF

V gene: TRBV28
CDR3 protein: ASSLGQNYGYT

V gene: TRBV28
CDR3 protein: ASRMSGNSNQPQH

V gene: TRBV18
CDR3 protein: ASSRTSGESDTQY

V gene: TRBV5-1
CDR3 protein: ASSPQPGGGNQPQH

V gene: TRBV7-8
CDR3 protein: ASTRKGLANYNEQF

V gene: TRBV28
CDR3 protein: ASRVSAGNTIY

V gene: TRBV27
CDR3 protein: ASTATTGTGLKDEQF

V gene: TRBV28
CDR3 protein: ASSSGQGTRGGYT

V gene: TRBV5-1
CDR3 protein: ASSLARLAGAENEQF

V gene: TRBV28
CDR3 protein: ASSLLARPYEQY

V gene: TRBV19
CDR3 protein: ASSIDRVSGPQH

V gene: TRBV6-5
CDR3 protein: ASRKGGTEAF

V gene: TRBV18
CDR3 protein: ASSPPAFTDTQY

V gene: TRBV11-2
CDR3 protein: ASSWGLAADTQY

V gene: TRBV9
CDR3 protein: ASSVSWAWNTQY

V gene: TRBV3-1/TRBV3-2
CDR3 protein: ASSQEGTRARNEQF

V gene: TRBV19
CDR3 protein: AGKQGGLNEKLF

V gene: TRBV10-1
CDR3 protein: ASSEPDQVDTEAF

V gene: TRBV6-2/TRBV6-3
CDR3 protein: ASSYSGPWDTQY

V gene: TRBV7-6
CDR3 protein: ASSSWTTGELF

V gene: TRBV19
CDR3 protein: ASADRGLTGELF

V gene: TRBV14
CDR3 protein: ASSPWKGAYNEQF

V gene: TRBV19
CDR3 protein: ASRLAGGKHGELF

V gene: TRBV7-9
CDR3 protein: ASSFLGRTNTEAF

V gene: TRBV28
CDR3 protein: ASRSGTGGLSNQPQH

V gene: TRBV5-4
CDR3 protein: ASSTKTVAFGNTIY

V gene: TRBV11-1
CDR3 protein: ASSQSSYEQY

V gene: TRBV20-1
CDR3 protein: SASSGANTGELF

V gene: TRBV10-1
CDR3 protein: ASSAGGIDTGELF

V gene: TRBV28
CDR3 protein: ASSLGGGIGEQY

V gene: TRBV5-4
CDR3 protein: ASSKKGLAGTGELF

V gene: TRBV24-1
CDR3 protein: ATSGGPTDTQY

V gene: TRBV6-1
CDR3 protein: ASSGGTGVTNEKLF

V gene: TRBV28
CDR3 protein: ASRLPWRYSNQPQH

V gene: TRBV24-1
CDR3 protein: ATSERRASGQETQY

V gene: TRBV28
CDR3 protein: ASSPPGQGFYYYGYT

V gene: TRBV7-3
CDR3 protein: ASSATVTGELF

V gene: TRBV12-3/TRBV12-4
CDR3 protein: ASSPGLGQPQH